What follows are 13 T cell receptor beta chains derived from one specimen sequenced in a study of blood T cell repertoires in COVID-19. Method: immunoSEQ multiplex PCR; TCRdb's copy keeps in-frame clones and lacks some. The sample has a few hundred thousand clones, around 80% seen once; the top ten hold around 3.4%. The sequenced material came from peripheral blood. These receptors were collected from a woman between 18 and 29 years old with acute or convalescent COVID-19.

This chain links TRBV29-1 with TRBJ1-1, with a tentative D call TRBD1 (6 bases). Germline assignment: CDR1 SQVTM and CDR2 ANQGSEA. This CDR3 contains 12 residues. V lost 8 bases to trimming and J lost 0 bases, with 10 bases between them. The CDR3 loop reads CSCWGLNTEAFF. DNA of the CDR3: TGCAGCTGCTGGGGGCTGAACACTGAAGCTTTCTTT.

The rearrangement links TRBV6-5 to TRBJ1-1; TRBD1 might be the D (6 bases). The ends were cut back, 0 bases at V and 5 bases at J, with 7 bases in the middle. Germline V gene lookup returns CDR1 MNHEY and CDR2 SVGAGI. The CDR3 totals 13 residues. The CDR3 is CASSYSDSTEAFF. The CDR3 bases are TGTGCCAGCAGTTACTCGGACAGTACTGAAGCTTTCTTT.

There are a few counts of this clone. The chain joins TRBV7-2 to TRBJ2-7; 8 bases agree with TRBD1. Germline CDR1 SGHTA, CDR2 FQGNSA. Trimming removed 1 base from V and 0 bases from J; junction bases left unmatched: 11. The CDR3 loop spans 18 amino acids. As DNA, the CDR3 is TGTGCCAGCAGCTTAGACGTCAGGGGGCGAAGGAGCTCCTACGAGCAGTACTTC. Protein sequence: CASSLDVRGRRSSYEQYF.

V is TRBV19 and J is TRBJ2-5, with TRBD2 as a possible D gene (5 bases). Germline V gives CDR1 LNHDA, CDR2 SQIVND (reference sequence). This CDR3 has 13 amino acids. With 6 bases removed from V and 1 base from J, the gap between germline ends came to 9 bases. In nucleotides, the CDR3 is TGTGCCAGTAGCCCCGAGGGCCAAGAGACCCAGTACTTC. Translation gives CASSPEGQETQYF.

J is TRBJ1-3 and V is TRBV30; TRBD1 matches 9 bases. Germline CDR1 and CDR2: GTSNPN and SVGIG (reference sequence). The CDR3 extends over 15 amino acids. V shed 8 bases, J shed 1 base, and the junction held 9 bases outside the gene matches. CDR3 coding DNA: TGTGCCCGGTCTCCGACAGGGGGATCTGGAAACACCATATATTTT. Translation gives CARSPTGGSGNTIYF.

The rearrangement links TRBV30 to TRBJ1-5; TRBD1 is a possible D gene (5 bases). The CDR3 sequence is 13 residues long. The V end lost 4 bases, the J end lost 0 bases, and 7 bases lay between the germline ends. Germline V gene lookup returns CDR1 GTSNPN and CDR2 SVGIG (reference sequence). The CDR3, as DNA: TGTGCCTGGAATGGGGCTAGCAATCAGCCCCAGCATTTT. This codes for CAWNGASNQPQHF.

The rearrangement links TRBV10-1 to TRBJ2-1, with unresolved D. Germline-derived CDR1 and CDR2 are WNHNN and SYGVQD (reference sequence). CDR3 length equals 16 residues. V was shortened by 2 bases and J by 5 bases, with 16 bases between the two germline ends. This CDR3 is CASSELRALGDNEQFF. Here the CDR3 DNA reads TGCGCCAGCAGTGAGCTTCGCGCACTCGGAGACAATGAGCAGTTCTTC.

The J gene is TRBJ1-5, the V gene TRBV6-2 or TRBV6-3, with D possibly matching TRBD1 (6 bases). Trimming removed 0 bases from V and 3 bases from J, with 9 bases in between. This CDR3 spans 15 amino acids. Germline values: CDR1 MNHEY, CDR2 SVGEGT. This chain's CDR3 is CASSYSWGHNQPQHF. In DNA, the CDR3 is TGTGCCAGCAGTTACTCGTGGGGGCACAATCAGCCCCAGCATTTT.

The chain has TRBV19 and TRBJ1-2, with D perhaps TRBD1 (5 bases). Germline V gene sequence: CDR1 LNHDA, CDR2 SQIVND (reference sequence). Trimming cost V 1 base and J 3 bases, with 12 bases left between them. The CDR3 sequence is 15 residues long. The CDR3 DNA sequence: TGTGCCAGTAGTATAGGCGGGACTGCATACTATGGCTACACCTTC. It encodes CASSIGGTAYYGYTF.

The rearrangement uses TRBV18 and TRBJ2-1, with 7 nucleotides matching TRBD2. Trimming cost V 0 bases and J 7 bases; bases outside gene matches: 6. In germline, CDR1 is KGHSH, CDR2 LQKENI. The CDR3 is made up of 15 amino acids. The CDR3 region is CASSPPGTGGNEQFF. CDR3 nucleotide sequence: TGTGCCAGCTCACCACCCGGGACGGGGGGTAATGAGCAGTTCTTC. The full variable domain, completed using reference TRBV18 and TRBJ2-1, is NAGVMQNPRHLVRRRGQEARLRCSPMKGHSHVYWYRQLPEEGLKFMVYLQKENIIDESGMPKERFSAEFPKEGPSILRIQQVVRGDSAAYFCASSPPGTGGNEQFFGPGTRLTVL.

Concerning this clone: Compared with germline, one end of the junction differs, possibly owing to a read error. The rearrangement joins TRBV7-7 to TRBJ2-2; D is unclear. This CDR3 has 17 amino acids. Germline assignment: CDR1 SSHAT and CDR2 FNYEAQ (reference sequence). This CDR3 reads CASSPHRGLLNTGELFF. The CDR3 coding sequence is TGTGCTAGCAGCCCTCATCGAGGCCTCCTGAACACCGGGGAGCTGTTTTTT.

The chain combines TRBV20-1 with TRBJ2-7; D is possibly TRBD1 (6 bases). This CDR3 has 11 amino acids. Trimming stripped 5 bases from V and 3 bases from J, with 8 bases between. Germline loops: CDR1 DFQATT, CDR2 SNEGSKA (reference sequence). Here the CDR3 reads CSAGQNYEQYF. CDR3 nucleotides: TGCAGTGCTGGACAGAACTACGAGCAGTACTTC.

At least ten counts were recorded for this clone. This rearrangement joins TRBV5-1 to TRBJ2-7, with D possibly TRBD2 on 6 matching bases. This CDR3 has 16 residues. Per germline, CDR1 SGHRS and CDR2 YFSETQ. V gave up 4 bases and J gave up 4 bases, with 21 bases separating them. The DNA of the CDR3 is TGCGCCAGCAGCCCGGGCTGGAATTCTAGCGCATACGAGCAGTACTTC. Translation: CASSPGWNSSAYEQYF.